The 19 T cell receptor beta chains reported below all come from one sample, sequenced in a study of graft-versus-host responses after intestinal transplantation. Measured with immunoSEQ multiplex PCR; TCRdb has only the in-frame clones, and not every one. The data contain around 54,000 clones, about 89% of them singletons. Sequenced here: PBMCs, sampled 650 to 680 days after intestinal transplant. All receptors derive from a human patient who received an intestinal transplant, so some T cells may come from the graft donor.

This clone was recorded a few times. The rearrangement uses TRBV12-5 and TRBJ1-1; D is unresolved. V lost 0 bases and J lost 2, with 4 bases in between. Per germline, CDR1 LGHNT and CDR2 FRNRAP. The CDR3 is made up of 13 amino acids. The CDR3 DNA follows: TGTGCTAGTGGTTTGGTAGACAACACTGAAGCTTTCTTT. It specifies CASGLVDNTEAFF.

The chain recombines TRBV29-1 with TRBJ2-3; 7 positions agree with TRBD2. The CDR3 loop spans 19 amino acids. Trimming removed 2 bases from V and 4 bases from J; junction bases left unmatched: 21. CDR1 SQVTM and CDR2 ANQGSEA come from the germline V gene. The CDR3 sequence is CSVERRGVRVGGYPDTQYF. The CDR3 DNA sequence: TGCAGCGTTGAACGACGGGGGGTGCGGGTAGGAGGGTATCCAGATACGCAGTATTTT.

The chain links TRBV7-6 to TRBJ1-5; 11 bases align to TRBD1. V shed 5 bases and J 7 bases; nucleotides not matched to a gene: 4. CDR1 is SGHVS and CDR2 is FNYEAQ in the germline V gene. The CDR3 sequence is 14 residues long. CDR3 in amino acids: CASSVGQGEQPQHF. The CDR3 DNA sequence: TGTGCCAGCAGCGTGGGACAGGGGGAGCAGCCCCAGCATTTT.

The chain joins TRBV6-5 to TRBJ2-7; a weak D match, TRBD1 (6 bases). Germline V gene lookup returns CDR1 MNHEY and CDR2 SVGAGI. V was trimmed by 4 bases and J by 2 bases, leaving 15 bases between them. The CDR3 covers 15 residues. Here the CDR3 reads CASSSTHRAPYEQYF. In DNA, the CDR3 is TGTGCCAGCAGTTCTACCCACAGGGCTCCCTACGAGCAGTACTTC.

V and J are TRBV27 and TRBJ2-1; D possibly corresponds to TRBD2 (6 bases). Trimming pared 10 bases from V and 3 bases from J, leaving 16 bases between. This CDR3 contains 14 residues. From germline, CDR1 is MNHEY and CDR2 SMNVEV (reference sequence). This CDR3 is CATSALGGYNEQFF. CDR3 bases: TGTGCCACCTCTGCCCTGGGGGGCTACAATGAGCAGTTCTTC.

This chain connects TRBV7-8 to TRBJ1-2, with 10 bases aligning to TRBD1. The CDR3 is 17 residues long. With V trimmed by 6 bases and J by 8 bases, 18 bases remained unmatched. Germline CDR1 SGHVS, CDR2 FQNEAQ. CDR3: CASSPAMTGGEIGGYTF. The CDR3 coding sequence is TGTGCCAGCAGTCCTGCCATGACAGGGGGCGAGATAGGCGGCTACACCTTC.

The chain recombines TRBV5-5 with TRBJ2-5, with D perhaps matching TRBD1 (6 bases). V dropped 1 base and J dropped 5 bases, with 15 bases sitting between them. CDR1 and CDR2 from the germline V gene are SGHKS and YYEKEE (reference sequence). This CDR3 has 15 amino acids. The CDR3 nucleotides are TGTGCCAGCAGCTTGCAGGGGCTTCTTTGGGAGACCCAGTACTTC. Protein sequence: CASSLQGLLWETQYF.

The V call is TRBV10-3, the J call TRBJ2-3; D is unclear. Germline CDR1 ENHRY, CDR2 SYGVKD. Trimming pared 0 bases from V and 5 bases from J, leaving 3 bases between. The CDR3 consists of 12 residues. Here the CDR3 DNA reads TGTGCCATCAGTGAGTCGCAAGATACGCAGTATTTT. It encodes CAISESQDTQYF.

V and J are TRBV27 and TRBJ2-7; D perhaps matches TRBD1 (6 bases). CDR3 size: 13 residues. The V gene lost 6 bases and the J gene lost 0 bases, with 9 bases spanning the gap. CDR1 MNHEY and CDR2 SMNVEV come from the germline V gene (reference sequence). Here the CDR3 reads CASRGQSSYEQYF. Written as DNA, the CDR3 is TGTGCCAGCAGAGGACAGAGCTCCTACGAGCAGTACTTC.

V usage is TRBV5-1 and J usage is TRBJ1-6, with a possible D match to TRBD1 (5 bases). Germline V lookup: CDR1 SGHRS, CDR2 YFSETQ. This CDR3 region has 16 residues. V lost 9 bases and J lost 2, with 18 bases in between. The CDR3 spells CATPSGGGTYNSPLHF. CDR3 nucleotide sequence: TGCGCCACCCCTTCGGGGGGAGGAACCTATAATTCACCCCTCCACTTT.

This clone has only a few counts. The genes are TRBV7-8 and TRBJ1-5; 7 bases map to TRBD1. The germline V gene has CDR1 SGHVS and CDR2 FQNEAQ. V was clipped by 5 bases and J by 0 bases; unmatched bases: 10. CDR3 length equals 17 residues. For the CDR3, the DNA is TGTGCCAGCAGCCCCGGGACAGCGTTTTATAGCAATCAGCCCCAGCATTTT. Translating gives CASSPGTAFYSNQPQHF.

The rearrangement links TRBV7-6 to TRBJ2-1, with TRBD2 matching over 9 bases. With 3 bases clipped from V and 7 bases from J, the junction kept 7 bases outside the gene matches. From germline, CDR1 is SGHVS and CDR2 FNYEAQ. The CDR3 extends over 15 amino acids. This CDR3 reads CASSLGTSPLNEQFF. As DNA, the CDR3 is TGTGCCAGCAGCTTGGGGACTAGCCCCTTAAATGAGCAGTTCTTC.

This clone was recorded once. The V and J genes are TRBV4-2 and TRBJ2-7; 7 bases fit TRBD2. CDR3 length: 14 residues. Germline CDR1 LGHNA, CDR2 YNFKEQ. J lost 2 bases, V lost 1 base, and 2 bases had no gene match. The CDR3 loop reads CASSQGGGAYEQYF. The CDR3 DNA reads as TGTGCCAGCAGCCAAGGGGGAGGGGCCTACGAGCAGTACTTC.

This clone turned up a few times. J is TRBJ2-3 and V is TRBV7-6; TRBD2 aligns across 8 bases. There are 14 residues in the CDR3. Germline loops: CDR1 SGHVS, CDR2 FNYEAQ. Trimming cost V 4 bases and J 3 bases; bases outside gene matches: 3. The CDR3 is CASSSVAGTDTQYF. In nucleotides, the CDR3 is TGTGCCAGCAGCTCGGTAGCGGGGACAGATACGCAGTATTTT.

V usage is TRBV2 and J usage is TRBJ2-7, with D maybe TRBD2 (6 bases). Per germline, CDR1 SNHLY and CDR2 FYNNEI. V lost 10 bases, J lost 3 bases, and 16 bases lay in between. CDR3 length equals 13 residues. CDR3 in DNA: TGTGCCACCACTTTCGGGACTCACTACGAGCAGTACTTC. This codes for CATTFGTHYEQYF.

The CDR3 DNA is TGCGCCAGCAGCTTGGAGGAGAAGGCTTTCTTT. Protein sequence: CASSLEEKAFF. The V call is TRBV5-1, the J call TRBJ1-1; D is uncertain. V was pared by 0 bases and J by 11 bases, with 8 bases between. The CDR3 consists of 11 residues. Germline CDR1 SGHRS, CDR2 YFSETQ.

Here the CDR3 DNA reads TGTGCCAGCTCGGGGACTTCTGGGGATGAGCAGTTCTTC. The encoded protein is CASSGTSGDEQFF. The V and J genes are TRBV18 and TRBJ2-1; perhaps TRBD2 as D (6 bases). The germline V and J ends were trimmed by 6 bases and 8 bases, with 14 bases remaining between them. Germline loops: CDR1 KGHSH, CDR2 LQKENI. There are 13 residues in the CDR3.

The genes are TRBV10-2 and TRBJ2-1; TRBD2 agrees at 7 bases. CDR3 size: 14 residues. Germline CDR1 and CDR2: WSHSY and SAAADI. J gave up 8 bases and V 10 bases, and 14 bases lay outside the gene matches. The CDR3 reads CATTLGGGIHEQFF. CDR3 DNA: TGCGCCACCACTCTGGGGGGGGGAATCCATGAGCAGTTCTTC.

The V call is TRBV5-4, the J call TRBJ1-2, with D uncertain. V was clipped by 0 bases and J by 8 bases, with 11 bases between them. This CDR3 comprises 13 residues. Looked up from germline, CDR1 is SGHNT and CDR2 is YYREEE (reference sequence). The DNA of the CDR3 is TGTGCCAGCAGCTTGGACCCTGGGCGGGGCTACACCTTC. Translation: CASSLDPGRGYTF.